This T cell receptor beta chain was observed in a study of T cells after yellow fever vaccination. Study-wide results and caveats: Though it reached lower strength, the secondary response hit its peak faster, day 5 versus 15.

From the 5' RACE reads, TCRdb called clonotypes with MiXCR, one entry per CDR3 protein. The sample has about 220,000 distinct CDR3 sequences; less than 3.5% are singletons. V lost 3 bases, J lost 5 bases, and 16 bases lay in between. Germline V gene data show CDR1 as LGHNA and CDR2 as YSLEER. This CDR3 contains 16 residues. This clonotype showed up many times. Its antigen is still unknown. The sample consisted of CD4+ T cells sorted from PBMCs, taken 10 days after the yellow fever booster vaccination. The sequence derives from a man in his late teens or twenties who received the YFV17D yellow fever vaccine. This chain connects TRBV4-3 to TRBJ2-2, with no clear D. CDR3 sequence: CASSQSKGWRTGELFF. CDR3 nucleotides: TGCGCCAGCAGCCAGTCGAAAGGGTGGAGAACCGGGGAGCTGTTTTTT.